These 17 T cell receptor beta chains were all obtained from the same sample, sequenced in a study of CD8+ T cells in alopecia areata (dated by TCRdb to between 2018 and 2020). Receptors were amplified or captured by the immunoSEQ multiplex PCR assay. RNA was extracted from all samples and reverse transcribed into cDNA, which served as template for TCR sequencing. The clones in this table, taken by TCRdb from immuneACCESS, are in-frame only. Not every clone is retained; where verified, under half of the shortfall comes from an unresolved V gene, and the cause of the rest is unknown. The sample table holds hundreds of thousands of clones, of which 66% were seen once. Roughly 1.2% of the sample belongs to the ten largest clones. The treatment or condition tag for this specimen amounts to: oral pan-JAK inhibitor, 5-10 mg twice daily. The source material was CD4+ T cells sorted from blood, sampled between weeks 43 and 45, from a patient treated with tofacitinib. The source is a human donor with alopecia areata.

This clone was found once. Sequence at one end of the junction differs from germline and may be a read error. CDR3 in amino acids: CSAREEKLFF. The CDR3 nucleotides are TGCAGTGCTCGAGAGGAAAAACTGTTTTTT. V gene TRBV20-1 combines with J gene TRBJ1-4; no reliable D call. The CDR3 runs 10 residues. Germline lookup yields CDR1 DFQATT and CDR2 SNEGSKA (reference sequence).

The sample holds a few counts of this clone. The CDR3 loop reads CASRGRASYNEQFF. CDR3 nucleotides: TGTGCCAGCAGGGGGCGGGCCTCCTACAATGAGCAGTTCTTC. J is TRBJ2-1 and V is TRBV7-2, with D perhaps given as TRBD1 or TRBD2 (5 bases each). Looked up from germline, CDR1 is SGHTA and CDR2 is FQGNSA. The CDR3 is 14 amino acids. V lost 6 bases and J lost 0, with 9 bases in between.

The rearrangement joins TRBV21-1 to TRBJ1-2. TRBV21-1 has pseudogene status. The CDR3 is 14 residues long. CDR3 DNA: TGTGCCAGCAGCAAAGTTGCGGTGTTTGGTGGCTACACCTTC. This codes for CASSKVAVFGGYTF.

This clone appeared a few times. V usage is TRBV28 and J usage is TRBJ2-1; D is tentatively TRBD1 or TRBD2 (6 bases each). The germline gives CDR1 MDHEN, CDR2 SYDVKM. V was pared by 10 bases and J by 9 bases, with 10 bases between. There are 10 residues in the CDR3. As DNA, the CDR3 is TGTGCCACTCGGGGGCTTGAGCAGTTCTTC. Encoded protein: CATRGLEQFF.

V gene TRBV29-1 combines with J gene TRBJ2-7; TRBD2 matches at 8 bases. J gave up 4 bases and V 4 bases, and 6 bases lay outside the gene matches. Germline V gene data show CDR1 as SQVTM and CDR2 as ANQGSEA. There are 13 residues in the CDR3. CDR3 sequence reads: CSVGGGFGYEQYF. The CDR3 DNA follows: TGCAGCGTTGGCGGGGGGTTTGGGTACGAGCAGTACTTC.

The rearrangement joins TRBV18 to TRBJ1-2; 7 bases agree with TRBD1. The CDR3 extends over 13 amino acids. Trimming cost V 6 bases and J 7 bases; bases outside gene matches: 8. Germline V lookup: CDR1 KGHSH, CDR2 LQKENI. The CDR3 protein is CASSGDRAGGYTF. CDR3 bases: TGTGCCAGCTCGGGCGACAGGGCTGGTGGCTACACCTTC. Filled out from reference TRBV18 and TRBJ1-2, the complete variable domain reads NAGVMQNPRHLVRRRGQEARLRCSPMKGHSHVYWYRQLPEEGLKFMVYLQKENIIDESGMPKERFSAEFPKEGPSILRIQQVVRGDSAAYFCASSGDRAGGYTFGSGTRLTVV.

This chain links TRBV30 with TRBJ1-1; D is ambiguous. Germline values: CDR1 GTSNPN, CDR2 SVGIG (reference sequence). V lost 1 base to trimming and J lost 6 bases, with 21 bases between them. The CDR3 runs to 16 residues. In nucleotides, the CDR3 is TGTGCCTGGAGTGGGCCAGCGACAACTTTGAGCGCTGAAGCTTTCTTT. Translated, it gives CAWSGPATTLSAEAFF.

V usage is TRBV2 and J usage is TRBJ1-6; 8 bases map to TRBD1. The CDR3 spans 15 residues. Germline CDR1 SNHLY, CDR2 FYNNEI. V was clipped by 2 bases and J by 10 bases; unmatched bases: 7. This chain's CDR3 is CASSESGQAASPLHF. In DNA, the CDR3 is TGTGCCAGCAGTGAATCGGGACAGGCGGCGTCACCCCTCCACTTT. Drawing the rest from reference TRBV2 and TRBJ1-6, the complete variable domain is EPEVTQTPSHQVTQMGQEVILRCVPISNHLYFYWYRQILGQKVEFLVSFYNNEISEKSEIFDDQFSVERPDGSNFTLKIRSTKLEDSAMYFCASSESGQAASPLHFGNGTRLTVT.

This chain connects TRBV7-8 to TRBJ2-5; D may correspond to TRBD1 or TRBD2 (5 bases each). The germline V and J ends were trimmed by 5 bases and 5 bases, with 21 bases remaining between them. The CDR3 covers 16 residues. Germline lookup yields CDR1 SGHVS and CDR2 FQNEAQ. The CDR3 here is CASSTEGTLAMETQYF. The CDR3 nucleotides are TGTGCCAGCAGCACAGAGGGGACGCTGGCGATGGAGACCCAGTACTTC.

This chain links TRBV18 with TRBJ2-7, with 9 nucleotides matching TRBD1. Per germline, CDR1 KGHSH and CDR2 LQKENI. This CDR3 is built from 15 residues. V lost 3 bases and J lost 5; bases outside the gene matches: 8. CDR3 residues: CASSPLRDRVNEQYF. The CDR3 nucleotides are TGTGCCAGCTCACCGCTCCGGGACAGGGTTAACGAGCAGTACTTC.

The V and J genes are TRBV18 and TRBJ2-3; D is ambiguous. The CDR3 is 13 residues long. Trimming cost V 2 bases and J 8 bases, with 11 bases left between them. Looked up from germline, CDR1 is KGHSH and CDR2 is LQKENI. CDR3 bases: TGTGCCAGCTCACCAAAGGAAGTGGGTACGCAGTATTTT. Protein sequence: CASSPKEVGTQYF. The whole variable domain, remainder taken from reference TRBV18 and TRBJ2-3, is NAGVMQNPRHLVRRRGQEARLRCSPMKGHSHVYWYRQLPEEGLKFMVYLQKENIIDESGMPKERFSAEFPKEGPSILRIQQVVRGDSAAYFCASSPKEVGTQYFGPGTRLTVL.

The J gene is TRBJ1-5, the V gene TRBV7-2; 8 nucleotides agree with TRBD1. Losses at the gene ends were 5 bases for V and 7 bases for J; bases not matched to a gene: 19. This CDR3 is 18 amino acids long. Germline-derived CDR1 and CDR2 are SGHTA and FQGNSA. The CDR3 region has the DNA TGTGCCAGCAGCCCCGACGGGGTACAGGGGGAGGGCCGGCAGCCCCAGCATTTT. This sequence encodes CASSPDGVQGEGRQPQHF.

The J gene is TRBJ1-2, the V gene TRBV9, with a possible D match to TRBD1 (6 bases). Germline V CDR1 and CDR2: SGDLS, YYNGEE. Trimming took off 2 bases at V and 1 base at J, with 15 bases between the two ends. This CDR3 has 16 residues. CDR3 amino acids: CASSVEQGGLNYGYTF. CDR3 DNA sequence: TGTGCCAGCAGCGTCGAACAGGGAGGGCTTAACTATGGCTACACCTTC.

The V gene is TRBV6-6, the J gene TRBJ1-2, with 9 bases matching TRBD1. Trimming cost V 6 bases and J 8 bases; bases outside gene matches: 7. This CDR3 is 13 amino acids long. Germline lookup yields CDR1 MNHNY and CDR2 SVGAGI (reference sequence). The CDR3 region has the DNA TGTGCCAGCAGGGGACAGGGAGTTTGGGGCTACACCTTC. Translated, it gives CASRGQGVWGYTF.

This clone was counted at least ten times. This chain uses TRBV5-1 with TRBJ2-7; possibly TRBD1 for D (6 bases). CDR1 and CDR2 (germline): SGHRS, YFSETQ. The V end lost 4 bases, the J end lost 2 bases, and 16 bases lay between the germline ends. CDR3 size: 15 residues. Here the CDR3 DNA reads TGCGCCAGCAGCCTCACCAATAGGGGGACCTACGAGCAGTACTTC. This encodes CASSLTNRGTYEQYF.

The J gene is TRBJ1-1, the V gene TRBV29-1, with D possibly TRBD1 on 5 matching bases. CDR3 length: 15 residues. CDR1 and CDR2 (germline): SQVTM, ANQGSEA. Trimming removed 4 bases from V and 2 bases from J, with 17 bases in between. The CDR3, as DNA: TGCAGCGTTGGGGCGATACAGGCTTCAAACACTGAAGCTTTCTTT. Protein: CSVGAIQASNTEAFF. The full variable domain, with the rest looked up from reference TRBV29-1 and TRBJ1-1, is SAVISQKPSRDICQRGTSLTIQCQVDSQVTMMFWYRQQPGQSLTLIATANQGSEATYESGFVIDKFPISRPNLTFSTLTVSNMSPEDSSIYLCSVGAIQASNTEAFFGQGTRLTVV.

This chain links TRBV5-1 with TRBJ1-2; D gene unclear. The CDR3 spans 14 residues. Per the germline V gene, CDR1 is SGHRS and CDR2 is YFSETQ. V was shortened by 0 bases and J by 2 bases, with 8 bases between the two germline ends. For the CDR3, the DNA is TGCGCCAGCAGCTTGGACATGAGGAACTATGGCTACACCTTC. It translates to CASSLDMRNYGYTF.